This T cell receptor beta chain was documented in a study of CD8 T cells in ankylosing spondylitis. By quantitative 5'-RACE with molecular barcodes, the TCR beta libraries were made. TCRdb analysed the 5' RACE reads with MiXCR anew, one entry per CDR3 protein. The sample carries 250,000 to 350,000 distinct CDR3 sequences, less than 25% recorded once. Findings of the study overall: There was reportedly significant enrichment of clones that were disease-linked in matched ankylosing spondylitis synovial fluid. As for the disease-linked clones, they showed a CD8+ phenotype and occurred at relatively low frequencies in peripheral blood. Apparently characteristic of ankylosing spondylitis blood was a TCR beta motif (about eight highly homologous variants).

To note about this clonotype: What it binds is not known.

This CDR3 comprises 17 residues. V was clipped by 0 bases and J by 6 bases; unmatched bases: 9. Germline V gene data show CDR1 as KGHSH and CDR2 as LQKENI. The genes are TRBV18 and TRBJ2-3; 10 bases map to TRBD2. Sequences were obtained from blood, either unsorted or a sorted T cell fraction (not recorded which). This clonotype was obtained from a female donor with ankylosing spondylitis or in good health (not recorded which). The DNA for the CDR3 is TGTGCCAGCTCACCACCAATTCGACTAGCGGGTCCGGATACGCAGTATTTT. Its translation is CASSPPIRLAGPDTQYF.